This T cell receptor (beta chain) was documented in a study of control samples from healthy donors and cancer patients. V shed 2 bases and J shed 5 bases, with 13 bases lying between them. The length of the CDR3 is 14 residues. Germline-derived CDR1 and CDR2 are SGHDT and YYEEEE. The repertoire was sequenced with immunoSEQ multiplex PCR; TCRdb's copy has only in-frame clones and lacks some. This table holds about 38,000 clones, 80% to 90% found once. The specimen was PBMCs. The TCR sequence derives from a woman aged 55 to 70 with lung cancer. V gene TRBV5-6 combines with J gene TRBJ1-2; D call uncertain. The CDR3 spells CASSLPPEDYGYTF. The CDR3 nucleotides are TGTGCCAGCAGCTTACCTCCAGAAGATTATGGCTACACCTTC.